This T cell receptor beta chain was captured by sequencing in a study of T-cell reconstitution after alpha-beta-depleted transplantation in children. Overall study results and limits: Expanded graft clones, several hundred of them, were reportedly the source of alpha-beta T cells about two months after transplant. The study traced high day-60 TCRbeta diversity in some patients to surviving recipient T cells and thymic progenitors. T cells produced anew were the main source of T-cell counts and diversity one year after transplant.

Germline values: CDR1 KGHDR, CDR2 SFDVKD. V lost 0 bases and J lost 7, with 14 bases in between. This CDR3 comprises 15 residues. This clonotype was seen a few times. Its antigen is not identified. TCRbeta library construction was performed incorporating unique molecular identifiers. One entry per CDR3 protein results from TCRdb running MiXCR on the PCR reads. The table has 700,000 to 850,000 distinct CDR3 sequences, 16% seen once. The J gene is TRBJ1-2, the V gene TRBV24-1; weak D call: TRBD1 (5 bases). This material consisted of PBMCs, mostly from graft donor cells, taken 360 days after TCRalphabeta/CD19-depleted stem cell transplant. The TCR was taken from a male patient between 5 and 17 years old who had a stem cell transplant for acute lymphoblastic leukemia, so the T cells may come from the graft donor. The DNA of the CDR3 is TGTGCCACCAGTGATTTGCGGGGGAAACGGATTGGCTACACCTTC. Protein: CATSDLRGKRIGYTF.